This entry features one T cell receptor (beta chain) sequence. Its antigen specificity is not known. Base qualities were left out, and no much larger clone turns up one base away. One collaborating source in Seattle enrolled patients during active infection and followed them longitudinally through the course of disease. Each collaborating institution followed its own protocols to collect whole blood in K2EDTA tubes. For TCRbeta analysis, collaborators shipped samples as frozen whole blood, isolated PBMCs, or DNA extracted from either of those sample types. This entry belongs to a study of blood T cell repertoires in COVID-19 (dated by TCRdb to about 2020). With respect to the entire study: The collaborator samples originated in the United States, Italy and Spain and spanned the acute and convalescent phases of COVID-19. Deeply sampled blood TCRbeta repertoires from subjects exposed to, actively infected with, or recovered from COVID-19 were included in the dataset. Samples came from the ongoing ImmuneRACE study (first 160 participants) plus 1,254 subjects from 6 global collaborators. The material from the prospective study consisted of cDNA or gDNA derived from T cells, B-cell-depleted T cells, or PBMCs. Where available, HLA class I and class II types were taken from metadata supplied by the sample provider and were not determined by assay-based typing. A freely available public database, intended as a resource for researchers studying the immune response to SARS-CoV-2, is where the repertoires were released. Nearly every sample came with metadata listing a de-identified subject ID, COVID-19 status, age in years and sex. What the research found in general, with its limitations: The quantity of clinical and demographic metadata differed by source and by participant and was supplied without curation.

The CDR3, cysteine through phenylalanine, is 13 amino acids long. Of all the DNA, just the CDR3 is kept, 39 bases in frame from base 1. Based on the germline V gene (reference sequence), the CDR1 and CDR2 sequences are PRHDT and FYEKMQ. The germline ends are 9 bases apart after V is trimmed by 1 base and J by 6 bases. TCRbeta CDR3 regions were amplified from genomic DNA by means of the immunoSEQ Assay, a bias-controlled multiplex PCR. The original methods were these. The number of nucleated cells in each sample was estimated by amplification of reference gene primers within the assay. To quantify the absolute abundance of each unique TCRbeta CDR3 rearrangement, sequence reads were collapsed and filtered. For each sample, productive Simpson clonality was calculated as the square root of Simpson's diversity index over productive rearrangements. The table was pulled from immuneACCESS by TCRdb, which kept in-frame rearrangements only. Such tables lose some clones; where checked, under half of the loss comes from unresolved V genes, and the rest has no known cause. V, J and clone size are those of that table, while D and trimming were read from the DNA. The sample table records 50,000 to 70,000 clones; around 81% of these occur just once. Roughly 9.3% of the sample lies in the top ten.

This clonotype was obtained from a man older than 75 with COVID-19, enrolled during active disease. The rearranged chain carries TRBV13 and TRBJ1-2; a confident D gene designation cannot be given. Input material: peripheral blood. CDR3 region: CASSLVTVHGYTF. The bases read TGTGCCAGCAGCTTAGTAACAGTTCATGGCTACACCTTC.